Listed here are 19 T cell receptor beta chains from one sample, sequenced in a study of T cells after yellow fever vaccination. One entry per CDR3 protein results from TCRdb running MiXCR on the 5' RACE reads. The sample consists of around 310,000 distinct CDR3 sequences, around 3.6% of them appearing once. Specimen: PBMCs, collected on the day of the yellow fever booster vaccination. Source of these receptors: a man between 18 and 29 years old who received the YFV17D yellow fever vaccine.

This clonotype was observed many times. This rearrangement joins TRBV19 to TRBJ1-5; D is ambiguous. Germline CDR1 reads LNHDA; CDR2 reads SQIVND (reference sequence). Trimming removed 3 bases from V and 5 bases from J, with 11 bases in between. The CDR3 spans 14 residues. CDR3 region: CASSIGGFDQPQHF. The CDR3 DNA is TGTGCCAGTAGTATTGGAGGGTTCGATCAGCCCCAGCATTTT. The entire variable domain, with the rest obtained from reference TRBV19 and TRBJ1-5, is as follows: DGGITQSPKYLFRKEGQNVTLSCEQNLNHDAMYWYRQDPGQGLRLIYYSQIVNDFQKGDIAEGYSVSREKKESFPLTVTSAQKNPTAFYLCASSIGGFDQPQHFGDGTRLSIL.

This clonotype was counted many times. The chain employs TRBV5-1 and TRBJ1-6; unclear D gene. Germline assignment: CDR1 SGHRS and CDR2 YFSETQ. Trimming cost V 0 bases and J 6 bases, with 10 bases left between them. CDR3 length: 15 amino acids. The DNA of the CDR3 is TGCGCCAGCAGCTTGGCCCCGGGAAGTAATTCACCCCTCCACTTT. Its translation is CASSLAPGSNSPLHF.

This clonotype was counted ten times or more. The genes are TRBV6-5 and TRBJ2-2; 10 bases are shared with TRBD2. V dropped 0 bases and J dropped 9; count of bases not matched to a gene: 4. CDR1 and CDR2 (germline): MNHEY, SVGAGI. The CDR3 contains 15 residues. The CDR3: CASSYSPSGGRELFF. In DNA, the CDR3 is TGTGCCAGCAGTTACTCTCCTAGCGGGGGCCGGGAGCTGTTTTTT.

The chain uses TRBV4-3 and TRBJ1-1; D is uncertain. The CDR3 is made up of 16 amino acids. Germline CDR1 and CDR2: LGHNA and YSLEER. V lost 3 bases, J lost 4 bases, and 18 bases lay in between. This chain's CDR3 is CASSQALGEGGTEAFF. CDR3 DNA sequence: TGCGCCAGCAGCCAGGCCCTAGGAGAAGGAGGCACTGAAGCTTTCTTT.

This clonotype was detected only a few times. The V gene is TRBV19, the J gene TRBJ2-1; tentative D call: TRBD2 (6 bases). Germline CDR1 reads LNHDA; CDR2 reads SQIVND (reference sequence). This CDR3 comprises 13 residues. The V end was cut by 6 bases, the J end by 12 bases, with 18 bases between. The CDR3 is CASSGGGVYRQFF. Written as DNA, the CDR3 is TGTGCCAGTAGCGGGGGTGGCGTTTATAGGCAGTTCTTC.

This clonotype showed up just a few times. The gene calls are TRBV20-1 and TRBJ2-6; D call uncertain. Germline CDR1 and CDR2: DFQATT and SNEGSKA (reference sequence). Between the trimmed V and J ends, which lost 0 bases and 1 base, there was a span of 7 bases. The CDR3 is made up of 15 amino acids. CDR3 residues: CSARDFRSGANVLTF. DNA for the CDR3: TGCAGTGCTAGAGATTTTAGGTCTGGGGCCAACGTCCTGACTTTC.

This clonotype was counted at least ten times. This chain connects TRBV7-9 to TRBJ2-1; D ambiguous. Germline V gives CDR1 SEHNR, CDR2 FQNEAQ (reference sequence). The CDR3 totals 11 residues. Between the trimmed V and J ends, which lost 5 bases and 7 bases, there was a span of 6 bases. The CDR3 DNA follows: TGTGCCAGCAGCCCCTCGAATGAGCAGTTCTTC. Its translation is CASSPSNEQFF.

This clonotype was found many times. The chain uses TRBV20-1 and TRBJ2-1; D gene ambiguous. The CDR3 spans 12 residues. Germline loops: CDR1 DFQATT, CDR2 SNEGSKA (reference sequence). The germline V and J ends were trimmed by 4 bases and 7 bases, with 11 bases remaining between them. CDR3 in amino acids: CSAIPSWNEQFF. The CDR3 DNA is TGCAGTGCTATCCCCAGCTGGAATGAGCAGTTCTTC.

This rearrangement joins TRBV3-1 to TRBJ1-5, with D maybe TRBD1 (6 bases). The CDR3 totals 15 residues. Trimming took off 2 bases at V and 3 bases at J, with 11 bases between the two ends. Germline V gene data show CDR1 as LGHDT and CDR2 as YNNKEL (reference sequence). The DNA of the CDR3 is TGTGCCAGCAGCCAATTTGGACAGTCCAATCAGCCCCAGCATTTT. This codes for CASSQFGQSNQPQHF. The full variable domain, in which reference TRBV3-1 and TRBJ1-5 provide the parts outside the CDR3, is DTAVSQTPKYLVTQMGNDKSIKCEQNLGHDTMYWYKQDSKKFLKIMFSYNNKELIINETVPNRFSPKSPDKAHLNLHINSLELGDSAVYFCASSQFGQSNQPQHFGDGTRLSIL.

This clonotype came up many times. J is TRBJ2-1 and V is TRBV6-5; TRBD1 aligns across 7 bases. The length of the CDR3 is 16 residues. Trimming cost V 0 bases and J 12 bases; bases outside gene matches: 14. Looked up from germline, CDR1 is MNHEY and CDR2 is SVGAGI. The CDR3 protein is CASSYSTGPGGRVQFF. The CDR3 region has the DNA TGTGCCAGCAGTTACTCGACGGGACCAGGGGGTAGGGTGCAGTTCTTC.

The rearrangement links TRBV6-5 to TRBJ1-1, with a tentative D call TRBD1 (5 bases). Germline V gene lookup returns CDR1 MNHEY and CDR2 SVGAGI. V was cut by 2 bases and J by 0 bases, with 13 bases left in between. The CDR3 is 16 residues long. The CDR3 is CASSYGQTMMNTEAFF. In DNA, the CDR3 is TGTGCCAGCAGTTACGGACAAACTATGATGAACACTGAAGCTTTCTTT.

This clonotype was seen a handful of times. The CDR3: CASSLSRASGANVLTF. CDR3 DNA sequence: TGCGCCAGCAGCTTGAGTAGGGCCTCTGGGGCCAACGTCCTGACTTTC. The chain recombines TRBV5-1 with TRBJ2-6, with unresolved D. The ends were cut back, 1 base at V and 0 bases at J, with 8 bases in the middle. The CDR3 spans 16 residues. The germline gives CDR1 SGHRS, CDR2 YFSETQ.

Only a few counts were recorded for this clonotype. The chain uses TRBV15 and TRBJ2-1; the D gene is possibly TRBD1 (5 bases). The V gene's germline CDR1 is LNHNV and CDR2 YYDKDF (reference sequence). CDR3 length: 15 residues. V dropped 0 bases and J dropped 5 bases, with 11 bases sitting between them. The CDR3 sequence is CATSRDWTDNNEQFF. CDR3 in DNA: TGTGCCACCAGCAGAGATTGGACGGACAACAATGAGCAGTTCTTC.

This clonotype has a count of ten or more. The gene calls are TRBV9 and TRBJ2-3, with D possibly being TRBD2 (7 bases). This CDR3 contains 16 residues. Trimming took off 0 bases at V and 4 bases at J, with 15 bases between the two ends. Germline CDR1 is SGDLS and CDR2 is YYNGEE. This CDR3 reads CASSVEEGGPPDTQYF. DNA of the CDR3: TGTGCCAGCAGCGTAGAGGAGGGGGGGCCCCCAGATACGCAGTATTTT.

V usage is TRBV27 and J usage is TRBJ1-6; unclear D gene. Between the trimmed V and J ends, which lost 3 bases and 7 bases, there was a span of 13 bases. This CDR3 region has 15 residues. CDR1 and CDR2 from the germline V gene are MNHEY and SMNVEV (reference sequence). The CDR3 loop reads CASSFREASNSPLHF. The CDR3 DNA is TGTGCCAGCAGTTTCCGGGAAGCATCAAATTCACCCCTCCACTTT.

This CDR3 reads CASSQGGGAGQPQHF. For the CDR3, the DNA is TGCGCCAGCAGCCAGGGAGGGGGCGCGGGTCAGCCCCAGCATTTT. The chain joins TRBV4-3 to TRBJ1-5; 7 bases are a match to TRBD1. This CDR3 comprises 15 residues. V dropped 3 bases and J dropped 6; count of bases not matched to a gene: 8. Germline V gene data show CDR1 as LGHNA and CDR2 as YSLEER.

DNA for the CDR3: TGTGCCAGCAGTTTATCCACCAGGGGAGTAGTTTCACCCCTCCACTTT. Translated, it gives CASSLSTRGVVSPLHF. The rearrangement links TRBV27 to TRBJ1-6; D may be TRBD1 (6 bases). The V end was cut by 0 bases, the J end by 9 bases, with 15 bases between. Per the germline V gene, CDR1 is MNHEY and CDR2 is SMNVEV (reference sequence). The CDR3 runs to 16 residues.

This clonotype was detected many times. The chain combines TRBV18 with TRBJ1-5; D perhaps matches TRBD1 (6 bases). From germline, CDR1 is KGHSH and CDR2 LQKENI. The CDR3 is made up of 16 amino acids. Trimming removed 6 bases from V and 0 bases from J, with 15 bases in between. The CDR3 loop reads CASSIQGPNSNQPQHF. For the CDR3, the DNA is TGTGCCAGCTCGATACAGGGCCCTAATAGCAATCAGCCCCAGCATTTT.

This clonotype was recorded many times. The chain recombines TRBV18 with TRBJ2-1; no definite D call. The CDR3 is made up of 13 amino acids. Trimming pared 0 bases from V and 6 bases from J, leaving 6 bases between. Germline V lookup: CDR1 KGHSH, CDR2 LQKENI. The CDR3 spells CASSPPVINEQFF. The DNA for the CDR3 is TGTGCCAGCTCACCACCGGTCATCAATGAGCAGTTCTTC.